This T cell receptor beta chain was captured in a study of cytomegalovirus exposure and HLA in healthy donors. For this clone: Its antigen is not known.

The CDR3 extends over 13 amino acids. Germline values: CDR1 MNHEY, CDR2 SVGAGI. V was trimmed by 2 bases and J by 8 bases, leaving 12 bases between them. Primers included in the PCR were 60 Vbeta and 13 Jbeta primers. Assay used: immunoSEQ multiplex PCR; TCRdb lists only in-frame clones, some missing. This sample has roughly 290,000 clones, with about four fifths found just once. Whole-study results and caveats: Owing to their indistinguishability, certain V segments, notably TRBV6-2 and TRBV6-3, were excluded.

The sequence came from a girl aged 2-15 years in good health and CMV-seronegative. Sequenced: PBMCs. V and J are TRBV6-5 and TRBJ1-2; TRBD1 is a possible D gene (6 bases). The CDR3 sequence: CASSYHRVGGYTF. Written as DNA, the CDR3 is TGTGCCAGCAGTTACCACAGGGTAGGGGGCTACACCTTC.